What follows are 6 T cell receptor beta chains derived from one specimen sequenced in a study of shared clonotypes between healthy human individuals. This table comes from immunoSEQ multiplex PCR, and its TCRdb copy is limited to in-frame clones, with some not included. The repertoire holds 550,000 to 800,000 clones, with around 67% as singletons. The specimen was memory CD4+ T cells sorted from blood. Subset described: CD45RA-negative fraction. Receptors were obtained from a young woman in good health.

This clone has a handful of counts. This chain uses TRBV29-1 with TRBJ2-4; D gene uncertain. Germline assignment: CDR1 SQVTM and CDR2 ANQGSEA. CDR3 length equals 12 residues. Trimming stripped 0 bases from V and 15 bases from J, with 15 bases between. DNA of the CDR3: TGCAGCGTTGAAGATAAGGGCAGAGAATTGTACTTC. Amino acids: CSVEDKGRELYF.

The rearrangement uses TRBV27 and TRBJ1-1, with TRBD1 as a possible D gene (5 bases). CDR3 length equals 11 residues. Germline V lookup: CDR1 MNHEY, CDR2 SMNVEV (reference sequence). With 7 bases removed from V and 4 bases from J, the gap between germline ends came to 7 bases. CDR3 nucleotide sequence: TGTGCCAGCACCCAGGGCACTGAAGCTTTCTTT. It yields the protein CASTQGTEAFF.

The gene calls are TRBV5-4 and TRBJ2-2, with 12 bases that match TRBD2. J was trimmed by 7 bases and V by 4 bases; bases with no gene match: 14. CDR1 SGHNT and CDR2 YYREEE come from the germline V gene (reference sequence). The CDR3 spans 18 residues. The CDR3 DNA reads as TGTGCCAGCAGCCCTGGGCATCGTACTAGCGGGAGGAACGGGGAGCTGTTTTTT. As protein: CASSPGHRTSGRNGELFF.

The CDR3: CASSIAGTSGRYEQYF. The DNA of the CDR3 is TGTGCCAGTAGTATAGCCGGGACTAGCGGGAGGTACGAGCAGTACTTC. The rearrangement links TRBV19 to TRBJ2-5; TRBD2 matches at 15 bases. The J call may be in error: the DNA end matches TRBJ2-7 better. Germline assignment: CDR1 LNHDA and CDR2 SQIVND (reference sequence). The CDR3 spans 16 residues.

The CDR3 sequence: CASSVGGSGNHEQYF. As DNA, the CDR3 is TGCGCCAGCAGCGTAGGCGGGAGCGGGAATCACGAGCAGTACTTC. The chain combines TRBV5-1 with TRBJ2-7; TRBD2 matches 7 bases. Trimming took 4 bases from V and 5 from J; bases not matched to a gene: 12. The germline gives CDR1 SGHRS, CDR2 YFSETQ. This CDR3 has 15 amino acids.

V and J are TRBV28 and TRBJ2-2; 7 nucleotides align to TRBD1. The CDR3 contains 14 residues. Germline V gene sequence: CDR1 MDHEN, CDR2 SYDVKM. Trimming removed 8 bases from V and 2 bases from J; junction bases left unmatched: 5. CDR3 residues: CASSGGINTGELFF. For the CDR3, the DNA is TGTGCCAGCTCAGGGGGAATCAACACCGGGGAGCTGTTTTTT.